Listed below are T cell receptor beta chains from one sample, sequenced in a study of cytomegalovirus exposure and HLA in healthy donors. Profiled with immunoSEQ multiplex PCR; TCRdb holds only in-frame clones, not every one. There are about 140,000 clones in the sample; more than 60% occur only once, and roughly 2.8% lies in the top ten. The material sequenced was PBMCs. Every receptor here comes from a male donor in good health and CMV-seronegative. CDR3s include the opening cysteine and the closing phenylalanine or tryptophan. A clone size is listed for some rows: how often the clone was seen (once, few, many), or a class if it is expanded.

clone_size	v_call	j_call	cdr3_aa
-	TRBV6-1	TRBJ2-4	CASSERRLAGLLAKNIQYF
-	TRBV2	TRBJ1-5	CASQRGKKKSNQPQHF
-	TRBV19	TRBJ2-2	CASSIGTGSNTGELFF
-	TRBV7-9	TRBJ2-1	CASTSEAFPFF
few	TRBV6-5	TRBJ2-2	CASSYLQGNTGELFF
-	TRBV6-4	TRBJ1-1	CASSDGGSSTEAFF
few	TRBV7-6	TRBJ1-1	CASSFAGTATEAFF
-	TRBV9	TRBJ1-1	CASSVGRVWTEAFF
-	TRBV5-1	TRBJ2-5	CASSLSETQYF
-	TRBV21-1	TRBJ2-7	CASSKSETSGSKPFYEQYF
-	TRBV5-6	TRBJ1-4	CASSPRQGAREKLFF
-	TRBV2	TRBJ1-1	CASSVQNTEAFF
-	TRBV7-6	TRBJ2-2	CASSMRRGFNTGELFF
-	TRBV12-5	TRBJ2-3	CASPNRVRCTQYF
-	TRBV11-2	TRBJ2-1	CASSFFGAGGPNEQFF
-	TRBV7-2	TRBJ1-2	CASSQLGGGYTF
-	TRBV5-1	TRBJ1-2	CASSLRQGPDDGYTF
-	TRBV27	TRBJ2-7	CASSSLNGGASKQYF
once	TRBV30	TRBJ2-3	CAWSVGSWGGPGADTQYF
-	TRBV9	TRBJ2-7	CASSVGGVSSYEQYF
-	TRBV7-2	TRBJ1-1	CASSPRRGDTEAFF
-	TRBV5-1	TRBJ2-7	CASSYSGNYEQYF
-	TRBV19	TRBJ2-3	CASSPMILAQSTDTQYF
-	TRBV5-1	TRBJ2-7	CASSLSGRGLSEQYF
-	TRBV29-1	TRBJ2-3	CSVAFGTASTDTQYF
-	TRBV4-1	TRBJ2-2	CASSQALAGGWSGELFF
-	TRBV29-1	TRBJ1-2	CSVDFTSQGDYGYTF
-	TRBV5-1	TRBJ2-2	CASSRVGQGTGELFF
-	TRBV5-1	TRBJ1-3	CASSPLTGGSGNTIYF
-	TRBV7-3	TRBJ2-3	CASSNQGASTDTQYF
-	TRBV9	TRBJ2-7	CASSVEGGSYEQYF
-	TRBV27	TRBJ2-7	CASRPGTSGYEQYF
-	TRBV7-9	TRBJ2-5	CASSRGQAQETQYF
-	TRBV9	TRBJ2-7	CASSHQGVTYEQYF
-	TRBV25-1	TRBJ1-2	CASSEYGQGYGYTF
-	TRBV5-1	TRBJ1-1	CASSSGQGETEAFF
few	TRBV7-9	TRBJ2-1	CASRPTSGRASSYNEQFF
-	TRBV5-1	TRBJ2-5	CASSRRQVQYQETQYF
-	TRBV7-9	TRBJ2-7	CASSWAGRAVVEQYF
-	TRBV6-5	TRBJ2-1	CASSYGTVVNEQFF
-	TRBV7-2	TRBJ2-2	CASSLEGGGTGELFF
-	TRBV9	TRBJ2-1	CASSVGRSRDYNEQFF
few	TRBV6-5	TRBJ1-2	CASREQGITLYGYTF
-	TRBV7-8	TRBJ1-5	CASSDKGTVGRPQHF
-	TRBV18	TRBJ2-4	CASSPGTGILAKNIQYF
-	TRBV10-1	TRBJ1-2	CARPHKEGVCDGYTF
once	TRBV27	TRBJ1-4	CASSEDVTGVEKLFF
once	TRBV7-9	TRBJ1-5	CASSLGPQPQHF
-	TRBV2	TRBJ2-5	CASRLAEQETQYF
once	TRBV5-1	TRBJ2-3	CASNQLAASTDTQYF
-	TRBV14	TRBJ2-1	CASSQGEMGLALSSYNEQFF
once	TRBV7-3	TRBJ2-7	CASSSAYEQYF
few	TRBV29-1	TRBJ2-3	CSVGGTAGGSTDTQYF